This section outlines one T cell receptor (beta chain) sequence together with its context. Its cognate antigen is unknown. TCR beta VDJ and CDR3 were profiled, and genomic DNA was the template. MiXCR, applied by TCRdb to the reads, yields one record per CDR3 protein. Of approximately 260,000 distinct CDR3 sequences in the sample, about 80% are singletons; the top ten hold 40% to 55%. Before being chosen for sequencing, patients had shown CD8+CD57+ cell expansion by flow cytometry. Every patient presented with severe acquired aplastic anemia. This record comes from a study of CD8+CD57+ T cells in acquired aplastic anemia. Overall study context: When averaged, DNA from sorted CD4+ and CD8+ cells came to around 3 ug.

General study results and limits: Comparison of patients with controls identified around 30 shared CD8+ CDR3 sequences. For CD8+ Simpson's diversity, patients and controls showed no significant difference.

This CDR3 region has 16 residues. V lost 11 bases and J 5 bases, leaving 27 bases between the germline ends. Germline V gene data show CDR1 as SEHNR and CDR2 as FQNEAQ (reference sequence). The source of this sequence is a human donor with aplastic anemia. The sample taken for sequencing was sorted CD4+, CD8+, or CD8+CD57+ T cells (not recorded which) from PBMCs. The chain carries TRBV7-9 and TRBJ1-2, with D perhaps matching TRBD1 (5 bases). CDR3 nucleotides: TGTGCCTGCGGCTTGGCGAGGGACGGGCTCGTATATGGCTACACCTTC. Its protein product is CACGLARDGLVYGYTF. The variable domain in full, with the rest retrieved from reference TRBV7-9 and TRBJ1-2, is DTGVSQNPRHKITKRGQNVTFRCDPISEHNRLYWYRQTLGQGPEFLTYFQNEAQLEKSRLLSDRFSAERPKGSFSTLEIQRTEQGDSAMYLCACGLARDGLVYGYTFGSGTRLTVV.